This TCR beta chain was captured in a study of blood T cell repertoires in COVID-19. The wider study: The analysed material was cDNA or gDNA that came from T cells, B-cell-depleted T cells, or PBMCs.

Libraries were prepared by immunoSEQ multiplex PCR; TCRdb keeps only in-frame clonotypes and omits some of them. The sample holds 400,000 to 500,000 clones; 70% to 90% are singletons and the top ten take about 1.4%. Adults between about 18 and 89 years of age took part from 20 to 25 US areas. Categorization into cohorts depended on clinical history that participants reported. From germline, CDR1 is SGDLS and CDR2 YYNGEE. The CDR3 covers 14 residues. V dropped 0 bases and J dropped 2; count of bases not matched to a gene: 0. This rearrangement joins TRBV9 to TRBJ2-7; 9 nucleotides match TRBD1. This TCR derives from a woman aged 18-29 years who had been exposed to COVID-19. The specimen sequenced was PBMCs or T cells enriched from blood (not recorded which). CDR3 DNA sequence: TGTGCCAGCAGCGTAGGGACAGGGGCCTACGAGCAGTACTTC. Translating it yields CASSVGTGAYEQYF.